Listed below are T cell receptor beta chains from one sample, sequenced in a study of blood T cell repertoires in COVID-19. Some clones are missing from TCRdb's copy, which holds only in-frame ones; the method was immunoSEQ multiplex PCR. The sample contains 150,000 to 200,000 clones, around four fifths of which appear only once. The specimen sequenced was peripheral blood. The receptors come from a woman older than 75 with COVID-19, enrolled during active disease. Both conserved end residues are part of each CDR3. The D gene is left open where the match is weak. Part of the rows lack a size; the others show once, few, many or a class for expanded clones.

cdr3_aa	cdr3_nt	v_call	d_call	cdr3_length	clone_size	j_call
CASSLEGATPLTDTQYF	TGTGCCAGTAGTTTGGAAGGGGCTACCCCACTCACAGATACGCAGTATTTT	TRBV19	-	17	-	TRBJ2-3
CASSGGAFGTQYF	TGTGCCAGTTCAGGGGGCGCATTCGGTACGCAGTATTTT	TRBV19	TRBD1	13	-	TRBJ2-3
CASSPPTASGNEQFF	TGTGCCAGCTCACCACCAACGGCATCGGGGAATGAGCAGTTCTTC	TRBV18	-	15	-	TRBJ2-1
CASSHAERTGGTQYF	TGTGCCAGCAGCCATGCCGAGCGGACCGGGGGTACGCAGTATTTT	TRBV3-1/TRBV3-2	-	15	-	TRBJ2-3
CASGGLAGGFEQYF	TGTGCCAGCGGGGGACTAGCGGGAGGGTTTGAGCAGTACTTC	TRBV3-1/TRBV3-2	TRBD2	14	-	TRBJ2-7
CAATTSGERYNEQFF	TGTGCCGCTACAACTAGCGGGGAACGTTACAATGAGCAGTTCTTC	TRBV24-1	TRBD2	15	-	TRBJ2-1
CASSPKRDSPLHF	TGTGCCAGCAGCCCCAAGAGGGATTCACCCCTCCACTTT	TRBV3-1/TRBV3-2	-	13	once	TRBJ1-6
CATSRQSSGNTIYF	TGTGCCACCAGCAGACAGTCCTCTGGAAACACCATATATTTT	TRBV15	-	14	-	TRBJ1-3
CASTGGSGADNTIYF	TGTGCCAGCACCGGCGGCAGCGGGGCCGACAACACCATATATTTT	TRBV6-5	-	15	-	TRBJ1-3
CASSLRTGTNEKLFF	TGCGCCAGCAGCTTACGGACAGGGACTAATGAAAAACTGTTTTTT	TRBV5-1	TRBD1	15	-	TRBJ1-4
CSVATGGADTEAFF	TGCAGCGTAGCCACAGGGGGCGCGGACACTGAAGCTTTCTTT	TRBV29-1	TRBD1	14	-	TRBJ1-1
CASRQTGTGFYEQYF	TGTGCCAGCAGACAAACCGGGACAGGGTTTTACGAGCAGTACTTC	TRBV28	TRBD1	15	once	TRBJ2-7
CASSLNRAGTGELFF	TGTGCCAGCAGCTTAAACAGGGCTGGCACCGGGGAGCTGTTTTTT	TRBV7-3	-	15	-	TRBJ2-2
CATSRDRLQQETQYF	TGTGCCACCAGCAGAGATCGTTTACAACAAGAGACCCAGTACTTC	TRBV15	-	15	once	TRBJ2-5
CASSSGDTQYF	TGTGCCAGCAGTTCCGGGGATACGCAGTATTTT	TRBV12-3/TRBV12-4	-	11	-	TRBJ2-3
CASSPTGSYGYTF	TGTGCCAGCAGCCCTACAGGGTCCTATGGCTACACCTTC	TRBV3-1/TRBV3-2	-	13	-	TRBJ1-2
CASSPKLNEQFF	TGTGCCAGCTCACCCAAGCTTAATGAGCAGTTCTTC	TRBV18	-	12	-	TRBJ2-1
CASSLGAAGQGPEPQHF	TGTGCCAGCAGCTTGGGCGCCGCCGGACAGGGACCTGAGCCCCAGCATTTT	TRBV7-9	TRBD1	17	-	TRBJ1-5
CASSPDRYSYEQYF	TGTGCCAGCAGCCCAGACAGGTACTCCTACGAGCAGTACTTC	TRBV11-2	-	14	once	TRBJ2-7
CASSPREGLNTGELFF	TGTGCCAGCAGCCCTCGGGAGGGCCTGAACACCGGGGAGCTGTTTTTT	TRBV7-8	TRBD2	16	-	TRBJ2-2
CASSLRTTIRETQYF	TGTGCCAGCAGCCTCAGGACTACTATAAGGGAGACCCAGTACTTC	TRBV3-1/TRBV3-2	-	15	-	TRBJ2-5
CASSSNWETQYF	TGTGCCAGCAGCTCAAACTGGGAGACCCAGTACTTC	TRBV7-9	-	12	-	TRBJ2-5
CASSPNPASYEQYF	TGTGCCAGCTCACCCAATCCTGCCAGCTACGAGCAGTACTTC	TRBV18	-	14	-	TRBJ2-7
CASSIPGKRDTEAFF	TGTGCCAGTAGTATCCCAGGGAAAAGGGACACTGAAGCTTTCTTT	TRBV19	-	15	-	TRBJ1-1
CASSSRQGRKTQYF	TGTGCCAGCAGCTCGCGACAGGGGAGGAAGACCCAGTACTTC	TRBV7-9	TRBD1	14	-	TRBJ2-5
CASSRGRPLDSNQPQHF	TGTGCCAGCAGCAGGGGGCGACCACTCGATAGCAATCAGCCCCAGCATTTT	TRBV2	TRBD1	17	-	TRBJ1-5
CASSQAQGATISPQHF	TGCGCCAGCAGCCAAGCCCAGGGGGCCACAATCTCGCCCCAGCATTTT	TRBV4-1	TRBD1	16	-	TRBJ1-5
CASTQDTVNTEAFF	TGTGCCAGCACCCAAGATACGGTGAACACTGAAGCTTTCTTT	TRBV6-5	-	14	-	TRBJ1-1
CASRPIMANTEAFF	TGTGCCAGCAGGCCAATTATGGCGAACACTGAAGCTTTCTTT	TRBV2	-	14	-	TRBJ1-1
CATSSPGQGLNEQFF	TGTGCCACCAGCAGCCCGGGACAGGGGTTGAATGAGCAGTTCTTC	TRBV15	TRBD1	15	-	TRBJ2-1
CASSQGLTYEQYF	TGTGCCAGCAGCCAAGGACTTACCTACGAGCAGTACTTC	TRBV3-1/TRBV3-2	-	13	few	TRBJ2-7
CASSPPGGDTQYF	TGTGCCAGCTCACCACCCGGCGGAGATACGCAGTATTTT	TRBV18	-	13	-	TRBJ2-3